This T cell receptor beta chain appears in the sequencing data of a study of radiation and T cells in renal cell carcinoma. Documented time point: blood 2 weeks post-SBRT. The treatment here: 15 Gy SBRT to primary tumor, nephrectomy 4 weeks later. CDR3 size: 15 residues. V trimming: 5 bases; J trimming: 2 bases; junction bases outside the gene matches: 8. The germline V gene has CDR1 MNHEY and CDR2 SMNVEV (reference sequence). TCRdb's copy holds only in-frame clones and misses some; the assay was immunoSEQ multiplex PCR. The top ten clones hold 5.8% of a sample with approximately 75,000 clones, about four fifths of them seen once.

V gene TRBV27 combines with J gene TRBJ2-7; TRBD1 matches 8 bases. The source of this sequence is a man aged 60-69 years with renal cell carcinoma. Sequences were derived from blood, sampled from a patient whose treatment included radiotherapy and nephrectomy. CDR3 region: CASSRDTGGPYEQYF. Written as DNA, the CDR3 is TGTGCCAGCAGTCGCGATACAGGGGGGCCCTACGAGCAGTACTTC.